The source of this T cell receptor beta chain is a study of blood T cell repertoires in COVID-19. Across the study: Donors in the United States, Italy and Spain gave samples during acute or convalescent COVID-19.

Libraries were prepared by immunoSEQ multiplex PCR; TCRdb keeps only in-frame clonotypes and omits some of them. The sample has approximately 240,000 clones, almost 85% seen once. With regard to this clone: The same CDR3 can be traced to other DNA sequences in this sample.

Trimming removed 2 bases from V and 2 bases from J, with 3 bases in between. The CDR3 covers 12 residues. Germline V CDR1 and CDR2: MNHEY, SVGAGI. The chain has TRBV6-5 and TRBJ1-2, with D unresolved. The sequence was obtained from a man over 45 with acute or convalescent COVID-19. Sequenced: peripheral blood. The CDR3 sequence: CASSYSNYGYTF. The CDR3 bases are TGTGCCAGCAGTTACAGCAACTATGGCTACACCTTC.